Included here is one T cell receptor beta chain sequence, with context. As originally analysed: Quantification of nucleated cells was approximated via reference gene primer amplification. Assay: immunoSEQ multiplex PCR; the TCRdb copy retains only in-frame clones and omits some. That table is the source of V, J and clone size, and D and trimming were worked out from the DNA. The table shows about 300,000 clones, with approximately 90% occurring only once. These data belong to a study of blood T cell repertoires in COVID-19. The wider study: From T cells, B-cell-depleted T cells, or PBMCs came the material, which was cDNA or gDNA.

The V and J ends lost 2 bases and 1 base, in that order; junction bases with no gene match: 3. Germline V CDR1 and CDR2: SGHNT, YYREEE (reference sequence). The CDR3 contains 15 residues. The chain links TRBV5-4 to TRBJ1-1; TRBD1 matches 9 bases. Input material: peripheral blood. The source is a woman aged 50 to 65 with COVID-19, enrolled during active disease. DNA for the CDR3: TGTGCCAGCAGCTTCCGGACAGGGGCGAACACTGAAGCTTTCTTT. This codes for CASSFRTGANTEAFF.